A single sample gave rise to the 5 T cell receptor beta chains below, sequenced in a study of shared clonotypes between healthy human individuals. Repertoires were generated with immunoSEQ multiplex PCR, while TCRdb's copy carries only in-frame clones and drops some. This table holds a few million clones, 85% to 95% found once. Sequencing input: naive CD4+ T cells from PBMCs. Subset noted: CD45RA+ positively selected. These receptors were taken from a man aged 18 to 29 in good health. Some clones in this sample may be carry-over from other donors' samples.

The genes are TRBV4-2 and TRBJ1-6; D gene ambiguous. Germline values: CDR1 LGHNA, CDR2 YNFKEQ. CDR3 size: 15 residues. The V end was cut by 1 base, the J end by 10 bases, with 14 bases between. The CDR3 loop reads CASSQAWYQNSPLHF. CDR3 DNA: TGTGCCAGCAGCCAAGCTTGGTATCAGAACTCACCCCTCCACTTT.

In the case of this clone: The identical CDR3 is also encoded by other nucleotide sequences in the sample. The rearrangement links TRBV11-3 to TRBJ2-1; D gene uncertain. Trimming cost V 0 bases and J 3 bases, with 3 bases left between them. The CDR3 is 13 amino acids. Germline V gene data show CDR1 as SGHNT and CDR2 as YENEEA. CDR3 in amino acids: CASSLDSYNEQFF. In DNA form, the CDR3 reads TGTGCCAGCAGCTTAGATAGCTACAATGAGCAGTTCTTC.

The genes are TRBV5-4 and TRBJ2-6, with TRBD1 identical over 10 bases. Per the germline V gene, CDR1 is SGHNT and CDR2 is YYREEE (reference sequence). The CDR3 length is 20 residues. Trimming took 4 bases from V and 4 from J; bases not matched to a gene: 17. The CDR3 sequence is CASSLPGTGVWATGANVLTF. In DNA form, the CDR3 reads TGTGCCAGCAGCCTACCAGGGACAGGGGTATGGGCCACCGGGGCCAACGTCCTGACTTTC.

This clone showed up just once. The chain couples TRBV27 to TRBJ2-7, with 7 bases matching TRBD2. The V gene's germline CDR1 is MNHEY and CDR2 SMNVEV (reference sequence). Trimming removed 6 bases from V and 0 bases from J; junction bases left unmatched: 2. The CDR3 contains 13 residues. Here the CDR3 reads CASRGRVSYEQYF. The CDR3 bases are TGTGCCAGCAGGGGGAGGGTCTCCTACGAGCAGTACTTC.

This chain joins TRBV5-6 and TRBJ2-6; 7 bases map to TRBD1. There are 18 residues in the CDR3. Germline V gene sequence: CDR1 SGHDT, CDR2 YYEEEE. Germline trimming cut 2 bases from V and 2 bases from J; bases unmatched to any gene: 10. CDR3 coding DNA: TGTGCCAGCAGCTTTCGCAGGGGGTTGCCCCCTGGGGCCAACGTCCTGACTTTC. This gives the protein CASSFRRGLPPGANVLTF.